These T cell receptor beta chains were read from a single sample in a study of cytomegalovirus exposure and HLA in healthy donors. Data came from immunoSEQ multiplex PCR; TCRdb stores just in-frame clones and leaves some out. This sample has about 190,000 clones, with roughly 80% found just once. The sequenced sample was PBMCs. The receptor source for this set is a man in his forties or fifties in good health and CMV-seronegative. Each CDR3 is given with its conserved first and last residue. The D gene is left open where the match is weak. Some rows have no size entry. The others give once, few or many, or a class for an expanded clone.

V: TRBV18; size: NA; J: TRBJ2-7; D: NA; CDR3: CASSPGAAYGSYEQYF; DNA: TGTGCCAGCTCACCAGGGGCCGCCTACGGATCCTACGAGCAGTACTTC
V: TRBV5-6; size: NA; J: TRBJ2-3; D: NA; CDR3: CASSLWWGGPDTQYF; DNA: TGTGCCAGCAGCTTGTGGTGGGGGGGCCCGGATACGCAGTATTTT
V: TRBV6-5; size: NA; J: TRBJ1-1; D: NA; CDR3: CASSYGSVTMNTEAFF; DNA: TGTGCCAGCAGTTACGGGTCTGTTACTATGAACACTGAAGCTTTCTTT
V: TRBV29-1; size: NA; J: TRBJ2-7; D: TRBD1; CDR3: CSVDRTGQGANEQYF; DNA: TGCAGCGTTGACCGAACAGGACAGGGGGCAAACGAGCAGTACTTC
V: TRBV10-3; size: NA; J: TRBJ2-5; D: NA; CDR3: CAIKGAPGAQETQYF; DNA: TGTGCCATCAAGGGGGCTCCGGGGGCTCAAGAGACCCAGTACTTC
V: TRBV4-1; size: NA; J: TRBJ2-3; D: TRBD2; CDR3: CAGSLQAGGSTDTQYF; DNA: TGCGCCGGGAGCCTCCAAGCGGGGGGAAGCACAGATACGCAGTATTTT
V: TRBV15; size: NA; J: TRBJ2-1; D: TRBD2; CDR3: CATSRLAGSYNEQFF; DNA: TGTGCCACCAGCAGATTAGCGGGATCCTACAATGAGCAGTTCTTC
V: TRBV7-2; size: NA; J: TRBJ1-1; D: NA; CDR3: CASSLFHEAFF; DNA: TGTGCCAGCAGCTTATTTCATGAAGCTTTCTTT
V: TRBV9; size: NA; J: TRBJ1-1; D: NA; CDR3: CASSPLLPGNTEAFF; DNA: TGTGCCAGCAGCCCCTTACTTCCGGGTAACACTGAAGCTTTCTTT
V: TRBV7-2; size: once; J: TRBJ2-7; D: NA; CDR3: CASSLGEKQYF; DNA: TGTGCCAGCAGCTTAGGGGAGAAGCAGTACTTC
V: TRBV5-1; size: few; J: TRBJ2-6; D: NA; CDR3: CASSPDSNSGANVLTF; DNA: TGCGCCAGCAGCCCGGACAGTAACTCTGGGGCCAACGTCCTGACTTTC
V: TRBV16; size: NA; J: TRBJ1-5; D: NA; CDR3: CASSQQATSNQPQHF; DNA: TGTGCCAGCAGCCAACAGGCTACTAGCAATCAGCCCCAGCATTTT
V: TRBV7-3; size: NA; J: TRBJ1-2; D: TRBD1; CDR3: CASSLDRSANYGYTF; DNA: TGTGCCAGCAGCCTGGACAGGTCAGCTAACTATGGCTACACCTTC
V: TRBV4-3; size: few; J: TRBJ2-5; D: TRBD2; CDR3: CASSQSRSSGGYETQYF; DNA: TGCGCCAGCAGCCAATCCCGGAGTAGCGGGGGTTATGAGACCCAGTACTTC
V: TRBV6-1; size: NA; J: TRBJ2-1; D: NA; CDR3: CASSEETAKYNEQFF; DNA: TGTGCCAGCAGTGAAGAGACAGCAAAATACAATGAGCAGTTCTTC
V: TRBV19; size: NA; J: TRBJ1-1; D: NA; CDR3: CASSNGVPGPNTEAFF; DNA: TGTGCCAGTAGCAATGGCGTCCCAGGGCCGAACACTGAAGCTTTCTTT
V: TRBV15; size: NA; J: TRBJ1-1; D: NA; CDR3: CATRTDSEAFF; DNA: TGTGCCACCAGGACGGATAGCGAAGCTTTCTTT
V: TRBV5-5; size: few; J: TRBJ2-2; D: TRBD2; CDR3: CASSSVLAGGAGELFF; DNA: TGTGCCAGCAGCTCCGTACTAGCGGGTGGGGCCGGGGAGCTGTTTTTT
V: TRBV30; size: NA; J: TRBJ1-6; D: TRBD1; CDR3: CAWGTGDNSPLHF; DNA: TGTGCCTGGGGGACAGGGGACAATTCACCCCTCCACTTT
V: TRBV7-9; size: NA; J: TRBJ1-1; D: NA; CDR3: CASSLGRNTEAFF; DNA: TGTGCCAGCAGCTTAGGGAGGAACACTGAAGCTTTCTTT
V: TRBV6-4; size: NA; J: TRBJ2-1; D: TRBD1; CDR3: CASSRDRVYNEQFF; DNA: TGTGCCAGCAGCCGGGACAGGGTTTACAATGAGCAGTTCTTC
V: TRBV4-1; size: once; J: TRBJ2-3; D: TRBD2; CDR3: CASSQWGGGGALSTDTQYF; DNA: TGCGCCAGCAGCCAATGGGGTGGCGGGGGGGCTTTAAGCACAGATACGCAGTATTTT
V: TRBV10-3; size: NA; J: TRBJ1-6; D: TRBD1; CDR3: CAISERDRGYSPLHF; DNA: TGTGCCATCAGTGAGCGTGACAGGGGATATTCACCCCTCCACTTT
V: TRBV5-5; size: NA; J: TRBJ1-2; D: NA; CDR3: CASSYNRVGGYTF; DNA: TGTGCCAGCAGCTACAACAGGGTTGGGGGCTACACCTTC
V: TRBV11-2; size: NA; J: TRBJ2-1; D: TRBD1; CDR3: CASSVGTGWEQFF; DNA: TGTGCCAGCAGCGTCGGGACAGGGTGGGAGCAGTTCTTC
V: TRBV4-3; size: NA; J: TRBJ2-3; D: TRBD1; CDR3: CASSETDRGHTDTQYF; DNA: TGCGCCAGCAGCGAAACGGACAGGGGGCACACAGATACGCAGTATTTT
V: TRBV5-6; size: NA; J: TRBJ1-2; D: NA; CDR3: CASSLWQGTVQGYTF; DNA: TGTGCCAGCAGCTTATGGCAGGGGACGGTCCAGGGCTACACCTTC
V: TRBV5-1; size: NA; J: TRBJ1-2; D: NA; CDR3: CASSLEGRANYGYTF; DNA: TGCGCCAGCAGCTTGGAGGGCAGGGCTAACTATGGCTACACCTTC
V: TRBV21-1; size: NA; J: TRBJ2-5; D: NA; CDR3: CAIRGDREETQYF; DNA: TGTGCCATTAGGGGGGACAGGGAGGAGACCCAGTACTTC
V: TRBV7-2; size: NA; J: TRBJ1-1; D: TRBD1; CDR3: CASSFGGTGEDAEAFF; DNA: TGTGCCAGCAGCTTTGGGGGGACAGGGGAAGACGCTGAAGCTTTCTTT
V: TRBV5-6; size: NA; J: TRBJ1-2; D: NA; CDR3: CASSLGGHWDGYTF; DNA: TGTGCCAGCAGCTTGGGTGGACATTGGGATGGCTACACCTTC
V: TRBV7-9; size: once; J: TRBJ1-4; D: NA; CDR3: CASSLAQTNEKLFF; DNA: TGTGCCAGCAGCTTAGCCCAGACTAATGAAAAACTGTTTTTT
V: TRBV19; size: NA; J: TRBJ1-5; D: TRBD1; CDR3: CASTGTGGTFSNQPQHF; DNA: TGTGCCTCAACCGGGACAGGGGGAACATTTAGCAATCAGCCCCAGCATTTT
V: TRBV30; size: NA; J: TRBJ1-5; D: NA; CDR3: CAWSPQENQPQHF; DNA: TGTGCCTGGAGTCCCCAGGAAAATCAGCCCCAGCATTTT
V: TRBV6-5; size: few; J: TRBJ2-7; D: NA; CDR3: CASSYTPGEQYF; DNA: TGTGCCAGCAGTTACACACCGGGCGAGCAGTACTTC
V: TRBV19; size: NA; J: TRBJ2-1; D: NA; CDR3: CASSPTGNYNEQFF; DNA: TGTGCCAGTAGTCCCACAGGGAATTACAATGAGCAGTTCTTC
V: TRBV5-6; size: few; J: TRBJ2-1; D: TRBD2; CDR3: CASSRNRGVYNEQFF; DNA: TGTGCCAGCAGCCGTAACCGGGGGGTTTACAATGAGCAGTTCTTC
V: TRBV15; size: NA; J: TRBJ1-2; D: TRBD1; CDR3: CATSGGQGMGGYTF; DNA: TGTGCCACCAGCGGCGGACAGGGGATGGGGGGCTACACCTTC
V: TRBV18; size: once; J: TRBJ1-1; D: NA; CDR3: CASSPAGLVDTQAFF; DNA: TGTGCCAGCTCACCAGCAGGTCTGGTCGACACTCAAGCTTTCTTT